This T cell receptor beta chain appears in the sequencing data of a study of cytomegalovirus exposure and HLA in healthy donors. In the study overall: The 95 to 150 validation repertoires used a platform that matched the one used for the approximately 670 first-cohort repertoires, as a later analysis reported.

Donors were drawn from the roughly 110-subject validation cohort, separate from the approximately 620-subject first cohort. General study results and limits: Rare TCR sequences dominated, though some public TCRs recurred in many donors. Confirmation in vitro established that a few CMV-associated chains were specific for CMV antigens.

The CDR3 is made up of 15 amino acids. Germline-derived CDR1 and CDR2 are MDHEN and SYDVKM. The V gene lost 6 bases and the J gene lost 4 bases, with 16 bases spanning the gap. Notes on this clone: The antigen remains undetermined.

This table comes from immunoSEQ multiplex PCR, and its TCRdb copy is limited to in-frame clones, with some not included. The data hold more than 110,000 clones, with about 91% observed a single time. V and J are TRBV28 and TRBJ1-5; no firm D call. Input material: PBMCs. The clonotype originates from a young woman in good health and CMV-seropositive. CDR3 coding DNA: TGTGCCAGCAGCCCCCAGGACGGGATAAATCAGCCCCAGCATTTT. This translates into CASSPQDGINQPQHF.